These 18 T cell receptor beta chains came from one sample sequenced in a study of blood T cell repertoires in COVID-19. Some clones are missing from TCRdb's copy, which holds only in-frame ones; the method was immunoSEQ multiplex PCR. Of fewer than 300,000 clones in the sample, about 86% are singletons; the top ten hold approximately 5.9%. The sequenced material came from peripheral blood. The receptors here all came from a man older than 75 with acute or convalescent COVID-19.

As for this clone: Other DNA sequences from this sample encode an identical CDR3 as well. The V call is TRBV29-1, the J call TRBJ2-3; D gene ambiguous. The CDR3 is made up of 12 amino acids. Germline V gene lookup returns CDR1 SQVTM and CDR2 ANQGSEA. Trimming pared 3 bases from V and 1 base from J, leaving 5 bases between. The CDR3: CSVEAGTDTQYF. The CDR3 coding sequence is TGCAGCGTTGAGGCCGGCACAGATACGCAGTATTTT.

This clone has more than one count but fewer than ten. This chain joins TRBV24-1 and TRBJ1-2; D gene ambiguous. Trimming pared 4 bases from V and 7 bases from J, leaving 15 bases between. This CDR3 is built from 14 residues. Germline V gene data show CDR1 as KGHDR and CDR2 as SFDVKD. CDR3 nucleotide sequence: TGTGCCACCAGTGACCCCGGGGTCGAGGTTGGCTACACCTTC. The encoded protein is CATSDPGVEVGYTF.

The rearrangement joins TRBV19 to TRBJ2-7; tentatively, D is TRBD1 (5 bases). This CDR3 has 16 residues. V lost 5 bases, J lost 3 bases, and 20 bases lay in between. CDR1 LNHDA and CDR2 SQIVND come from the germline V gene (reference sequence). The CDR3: CASSVGWGHSYYEQYF. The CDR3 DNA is TGTGCCAGTAGTGTTGGGTGGGGCCATTCTTACTACGAGCAGTACTTC. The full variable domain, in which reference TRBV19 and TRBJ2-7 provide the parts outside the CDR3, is DGGITQSPKYLFRKEGQNVTLSCEQNLNHDAMYWYRQDPGQGLRLIYYSQIVNDFQKGDIAEGYSVSREKKESFPLTVTSAQKNPTAFYLCASSVGWGHSYYEQYFGPGTRLTVT.

CDR3 residues: CATSEGGTEAFF. CDR3 in DNA: TGTGCCACCAGTGAGGGCGGGACTGAAGCTTTCTTT. The chain is built from TRBV24-1 and TRBJ1-1; the D is unclear. V was trimmed by 4 bases and J by 5 bases, leaving 7 bases between them. Looked up from germline, CDR1 is KGHDR and CDR2 is SFDVKD. The CDR3 consists of 12 residues.

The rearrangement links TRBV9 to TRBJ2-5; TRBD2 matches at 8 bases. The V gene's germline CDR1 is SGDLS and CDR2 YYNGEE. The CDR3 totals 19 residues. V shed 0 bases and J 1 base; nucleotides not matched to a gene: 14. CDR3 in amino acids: CASSVEPSPAGGPQETQYF. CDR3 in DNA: TGTGCCAGCAGCGTAGAGCCGAGCCCGGCGGGGGGCCCCCAAGAGACCCAGTACTTC.

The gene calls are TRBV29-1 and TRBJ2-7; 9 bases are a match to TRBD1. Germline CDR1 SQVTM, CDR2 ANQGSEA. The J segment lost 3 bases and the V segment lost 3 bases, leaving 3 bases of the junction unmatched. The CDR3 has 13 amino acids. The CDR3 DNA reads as TGCAGCGTTGAGGGGACAGGGTACTACGAGCAGTACTTC. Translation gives CSVEGTGYYEQYF.

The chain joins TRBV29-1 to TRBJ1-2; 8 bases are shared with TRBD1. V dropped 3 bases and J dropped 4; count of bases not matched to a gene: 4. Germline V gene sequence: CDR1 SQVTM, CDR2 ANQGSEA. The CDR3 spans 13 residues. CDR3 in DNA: TGCAGCGTTGAGGGGGACAGGTCCTATGGCTACACCTTC. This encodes CSVEGDRSYGYTF.

CDR3 sequence reads: CASLRPLGGSNTDTQYF. CDR3 nucleotides: TGTGCCAGCTTAAGGCCCCTTGGCGGAAGCAACACAGATACGCAGTATTTT. The rearrangement uses TRBV2 and TRBJ2-3; D is undetermined. V gave up 8 bases and J gave up 2 bases, with 23 bases separating them. The length of the CDR3 is 17 residues. CDR1 is SNHLY and CDR2 is FYNNEI in the germline V gene.

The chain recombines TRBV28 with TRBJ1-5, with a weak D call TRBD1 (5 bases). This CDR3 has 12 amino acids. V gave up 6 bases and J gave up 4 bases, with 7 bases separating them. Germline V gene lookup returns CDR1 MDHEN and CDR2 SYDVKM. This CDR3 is CASRTGNQPQHF. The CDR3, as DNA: TGTGCCAGCAGAACAGGAAATCAGCCCCAGCATTTT.

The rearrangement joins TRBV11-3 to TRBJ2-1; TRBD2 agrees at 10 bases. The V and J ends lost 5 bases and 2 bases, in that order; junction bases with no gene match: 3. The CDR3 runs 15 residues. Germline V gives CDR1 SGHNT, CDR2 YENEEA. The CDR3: CASSGTSGTYNEQFF. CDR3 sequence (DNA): TGTGCCAGCAGCGGTACTAGCGGGACCTACAATGAGCAGTTCTTC.

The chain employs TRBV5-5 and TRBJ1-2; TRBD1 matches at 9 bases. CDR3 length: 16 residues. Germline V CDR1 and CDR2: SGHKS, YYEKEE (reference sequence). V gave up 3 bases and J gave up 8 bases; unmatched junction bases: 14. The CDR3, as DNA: TGTGCCAGCAGCTGGGTGGACAGGGGAAAGAGGCGCGGCTACACCTTC. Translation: CASSWVDRGKRRGYTF.

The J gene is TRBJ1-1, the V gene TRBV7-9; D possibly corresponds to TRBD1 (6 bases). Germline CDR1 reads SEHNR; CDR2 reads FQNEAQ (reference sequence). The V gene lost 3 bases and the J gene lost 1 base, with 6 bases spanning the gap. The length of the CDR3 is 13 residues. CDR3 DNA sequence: TGTGCCAGCAGCTTCAGGGGGAACACTGAAGCTTTCTTT. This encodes CASSFRGNTEAFF.

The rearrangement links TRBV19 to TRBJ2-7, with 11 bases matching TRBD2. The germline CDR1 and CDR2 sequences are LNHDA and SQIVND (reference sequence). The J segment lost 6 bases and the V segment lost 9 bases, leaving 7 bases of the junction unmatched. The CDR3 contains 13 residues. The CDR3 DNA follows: TGTGCCAGCCTAGCGGGAGGTTCATCCGAGCAGTACTTC. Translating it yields CASLAGGSSEQYF.

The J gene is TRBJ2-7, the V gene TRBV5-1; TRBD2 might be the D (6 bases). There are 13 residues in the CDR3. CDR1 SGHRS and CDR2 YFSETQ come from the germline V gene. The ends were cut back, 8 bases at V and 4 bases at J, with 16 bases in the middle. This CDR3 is CASPGPGSYEQYF. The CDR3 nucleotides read TGCGCCAGTCCGGGTCCCGGGAGTTACGAGCAGTACTTC.

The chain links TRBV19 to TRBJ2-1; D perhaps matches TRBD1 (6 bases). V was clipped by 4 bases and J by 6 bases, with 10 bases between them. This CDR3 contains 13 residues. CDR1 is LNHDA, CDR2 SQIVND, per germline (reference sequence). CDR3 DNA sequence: TGTGCCAGTAGTACCGGACAGTCCAATGAGCAGTTCTTC. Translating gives CASSTGQSNEQFF.

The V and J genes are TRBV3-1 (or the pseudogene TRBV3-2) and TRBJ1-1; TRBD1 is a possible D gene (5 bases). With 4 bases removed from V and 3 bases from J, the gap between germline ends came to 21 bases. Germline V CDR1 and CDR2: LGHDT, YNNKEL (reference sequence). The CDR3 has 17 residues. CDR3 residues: CASSPSPLTRGDTEAFF. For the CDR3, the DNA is TGTGCCAGCAGCCCGAGCCCCCTTACCCGGGGGGACACTGAAGCTTTCTTT.

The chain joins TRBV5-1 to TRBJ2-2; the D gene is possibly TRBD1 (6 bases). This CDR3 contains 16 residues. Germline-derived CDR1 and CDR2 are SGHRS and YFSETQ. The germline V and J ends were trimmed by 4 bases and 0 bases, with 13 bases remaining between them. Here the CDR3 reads CASSLTGSANTGELFF. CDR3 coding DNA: TGCGCCAGCAGCCTCACAGGGAGCGCGAACACCGGGGAGCTGTTTTTT.

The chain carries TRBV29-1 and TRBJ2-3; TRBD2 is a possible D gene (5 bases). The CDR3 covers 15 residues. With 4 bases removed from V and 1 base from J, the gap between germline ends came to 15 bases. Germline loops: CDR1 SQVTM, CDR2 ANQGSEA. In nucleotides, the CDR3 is TGCAGCGTTGGGTACGGGAATCCTGGCACAGATACGCAGTATTTT. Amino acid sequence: CSVGYGNPGTDTQYF.